Listed below are T cell receptor beta chains from one sample, sequenced in a study of OX40 agonist ivuxolimab in advanced cancers. Clones were sequenced by immunoSEQ multiplex PCR, and TCRdb holds only the in-frame ones, with some missing. The sample lists about 47,000 clones; about 86% were seen once. The material was CD4+ or CD8+ T cells sorted from blood, obtained in a trial of the OX40 agonist ivuxolimab. The receptors stem from an adult with an advanced solid tumor such as melanoma, head and neck, liver or kidney cancer. Both conserved end residues are part of each CDR3. A D gene is named only where the DNA matches it firmly. Part of the rows lack a size; the others show once, few, many or a class for expanded clones.

size	V	D	J	CDR3	DNA
-	TRBV2	-	TRBJ1-4	CGGGINEKLFF	TGCGGTGGAGGGATTAATGAAAAACTGTTTTTT
-	TRBV6-1	TRBD2	TRBJ2-5	CASSEGLAGVRETQYF	TGTGCCAGCAGTGAAGGACTAGCGGGGGTCCGGGAGACCCAGTACTTC
-	TRBV9	-	TRBJ2-5	CASSVGATAQETQYF	TGTGCCAGCAGCGTAGGGGCGACAGCTCAAGAGACCCAGTACTTC
-	TRBV6-4	TRBD1	TRBJ2-7	CASRLSGTGMYEQYF	TGTGCCAGCAGACTCTCGGGGACAGGGATGTACGAGCAGTACTTC
-	TRBV5-1	TRBD1	TRBJ2-7	CASSVTGFEQYF	TGCGCCAGCAGCGTGACAGGGTTCGAGCAGTACTTC
few	TRBV7-9	TRBD1	TRBJ1-2	CASSSQDRVEEGYTF	TGTGCCAGCAGCTCACAGGACAGGGTAGAGGAAGGCTACACCTTC
-	TRBV5-5	TRBD1	TRBJ2-1	CASSIRTGGYSYNEQFF	TGTGCCAGCAGCATAAGGACAGGGGGCTACTCCTACAATGAGCAGTTCTTC
-	TRBV2	-	TRBJ2-5	CASSEGPVQETQYF	TGTGCCAGCAGTGAAGGGCCAGTCCAAGAGACCCAGTACTTC
-	TRBV27	-	TRBJ2-1	CASRGLAGSYNEQFF	TGTGCCAGCCGCGGCTTGGCGGGTTCCTACAATGAGCAGTTCTTC
-	TRBV5-1	-	TRBJ1-2	CASSLGHTRDYGYTF	TGCGCCAGCAGCTTAGGTCACACCAGGGACTATGGCTACACCTTC
-	TRBV4-1	-	TRBJ2-5	CASSQGEPAQETQYF	TGCGCCAGCAGCCAGGGGGAGCCAGCTCAAGAGACCCAGTACTTC
-	TRBV11-2	-	TRBJ2-5	CASSPRRIQETQYF	TGTGCCAGCAGTCCGAGACGGATACAAGAGACCCAGTACTTC
-	TRBV29-1	-	TRBJ2-2	CSVEDGGGELFF	TGCAGCGTTGAAGACGGTGGGGGGGAGCTGTTTTTT
-	TRBV4-1	-	TRBJ2-4	CASSQEGNRERGRNIQYF	TGCGCCAGCAGCCAAGAAGGGAACCGAGAGAGGGGCCGGAACATTCAGTACTTC
-	TRBV6-5	-	TRBJ2-3	CASSYRAGSTDTQYF	TGTGCCAGCAGTTACCGGGCCGGTAGCACAGATACGCAGTATTTT
-	TRBV6-1	-	TRBJ2-4	CASSERDIQYF	TGTGCCAGCAGTGAAAGGGACATTCAGTACTTC
once	TRBV7-8	-	TRBJ1-2	CASSPDSRYGYTF	TGTGCCAGCAGTCCAGACAGTCGCTATGGCTACACCTTC
-	TRBV7-3	-	TRBJ2-7	CASSFRDRFHEQYF	TGTGCCAGCAGCTTCAGGGATAGGTTTCACGAGCAGTACTTC
-	TRBV6-1	TRBD2	TRBJ2-1	CASRRTGTTYNEQFF	TGTGCCAGCAGACGGACCGGGACTACCTACAATGAGCAGTTCTTC
-	TRBV7-3	-	TRBJ1-4	CASSFPPGGRMEKLFF	TGTGCCAGCAGCTTCCCGCCGGGAGGGCGAATGGAAAAACTGTTTTTT
-	TRBV2	-	TRBJ1-5	CASSVEARFQPQHF	TGTGCCAGCAGTGTGGAAGCAAGATTTCAGCCCCAGCATTTT
-	TRBV11-2	-	TRBJ1-3	CASSSRVRDTIYF	TGTGCCAGCAGCTCCAGGGTTAGGGACACCATATATTTT
-	TRBV29-1	-	TRBJ2-7	CSVGRDGYEQYF	TGCAGCGTGGGGCGGGACGGATACGAGCAGTACTTC
-	TRBV7-9	TRBD1	TRBJ2-5	CASSAPEGARWKETQYF	TGTGCCAGCAGCGCTCCCGAGGGGGCTCGATGGAAAGAGACCCAGTACTTC
once	TRBV9	-	TRBJ2-2	CASSATGPGELFF	TGTGCCAGCAGCGCCACAGGGCCCGGGGAGCTGTTTTTT
-	TRBV7-2	TRBD1	TRBJ1-1	CASSSRTGDTEAFF	TGTGCCAGCAGCTCTAGGACAGGGGACACTGAAGCTTTCTTT
-	TRBV28	-	TRBJ1-2	CASSRPPHYGYTF	TGTGCCAGCAGCCGACCGCCCCACTATGGCTACACCTTC
-	TRBV5-6	-	TRBJ1-4	CASSTTDSRSNEKLFF	TGTGCCAGCAGCACGACGGACAGTCGGTCTAATGAAAAACTGTTTTTT
-	TRBV5-1	-	TRBJ2-3	CASSLGGGATDTQYF	TGCGCCAGCAGCTTGGGCGGCGGAGCCACAGATACGCAGTATTTT
-	TRBV9	-	TRBJ2-5	CASSVVGSPQETQYF	TGTGCCAGCAGCGTAGTGGGGTCCCCCCAAGAGACCCAGTACTTC
once	TRBV7-9	-	TRBJ1-5	CASSFGASNQPQHF	TGTGCCAGCAGCTTCGGTGCTAGCAATCAGCCCCAGCATTTT
few	TRBV7-9	-	TRBJ2-7	CASRTVGPDNYEQYF	TGTGCCAGCAGAACGGTTGGACCCGATAACTACGAGCAGTACTTC
few	TRBV6-6	-	TRBJ1-4	CASSPRTRTSEKLFF	TGTGCCAGCAGTCCGAGGACGCGGACAAGTGAAAAACTGTTTTTT